The 17 T cell receptor beta chains in this list originate from one sample, sequenced in a study of T cells in women clearing cervical HPV infection. Using immunoSEQ multiplex PCR, the repertoire was profiled, and TCRdb retains in-frame clones only, with some absent. Its clone listing holds about 25,000 clones. Sequencing was performed on blood buffy coat. The receptors were sampled from a woman aged 18 to 75 with a cervical HPV16 infection that either progressed to CIN3+ or cleared (not recorded which).

Worth noting for this clone: From the germline J gene comes the end of the CDR3, since the read stops 3 residues before it. The chain combines TRBV12-3 or TRBV12-4 with TRBJ2-3; D gene unclear. V was pared by 7 bases and J by 3 bases, with 11 bases between. The length of the CDR3 is 13 residues. Incomplete CDR3 DNA: TGTGCCAGCACCCCAGAACAGACAGATACG. This encodes CASTPEQTDT. The whole CDR3 sequence reads CASTPEQTDTQYF.

Remarks on this clone: From the germline J gene comes the end of the CDR3, since the read stops 3 residues before it. This chain joins TRBV13 and TRBJ1-2; no clear D gene. Germline V gene sequence: CDR1 PRHDT, CDR2 FYEKMQ (reference sequence). This CDR3 is 13 amino acids long. CDR3 amino acids: CASSVSEGNDYTF. The DNA read from the CDR3 is TGTGCCAGCAGCGTTAGCGAGGGTAATGAC.

In regard to this clone: The read comes to an end 3 residues before the CDR3 does, leaving the germline J gene to fill in the end. This chain links TRBV5-6 with TRBJ2-2, with unresolved D. V was cut by 6 bases and J by 4 bases, with 10 bases left in between. The CDR3 runs to 13 residues. Germline V gives CDR1 SGHDT, CDR2 YYEEEE. CDR3 bases read: TGTGCCAGCAACAACGTACCCACCGGGGAG. It is translated as CASNNVPTGE. The CDR3, in full, reads CASNNVPTGELFF.

Notes on this clone: The read terminates 3 residues ahead of where the CDR3 ends, so the germline J gene completes it. This chain joins TRBV30 and TRBJ1-1; D is ambiguous. The V gene's germline CDR1 is GTSNPN and CDR2 SVGIG (reference sequence). The CDR3 sequence is 12 residues long. The DNA read from the CDR3 is TGTGCCTGGAATCCTCTAGCGGGGTTA. It encodes CAWNPLAGL. The entire CDR3 is CAWNPLAGLAFF. Full variable domain (missing parts from reference TRBV30 and TRBJ1-1): SQTIHQWPATLVQPVGSPLSLECTVEGTSNPNLYWYRQAAGRGLQLLFYSVGIGQISSEVPQNLSASRPQDRQFILSSKKLLLSDSGFYLCAWNPLAGLAFFGQGTRLTVV.

On this clone: With the read ending 3 residues before the CDR3 end, the germline J gene is used to fill in that end. V is TRBV19 and J is TRBJ2-5; D unclear. V was cut by 5 bases and J by 4 bases, with 20 bases left in between. CDR1 is LNHDA, CDR2 SQIVND, per germline (reference sequence). The CDR3 loop spans 16 amino acids. The CDR3 spells CASSPRVAAFIETQYF. The sequenced part of the CDR3 DNA is TGTGCCAGTAGTCCCCGGGTAGCCGCTTTTATAGAGACC.

Worth noting for this clone: The CDR3 end lies 3 residues beyond the end of the read and is filled in from the germline J gene. The V call is TRBV20-1, the J call TRBJ2-5, with D possibly matching TRBD1 (5 bases). In germline, CDR1 is DFQATT, CDR2 SNEGSKA (reference sequence). Trimming left V 2 bases short and J 4 bases short, with 8 bases between. This CDR3 spans 12 amino acids. The CDR3 DNA, read in part, is TGCAGTGCTAGATTCCAGGGAGAGACC. Protein sequence: CSARFQGET. The entire CDR3 protein is CSARFQGETQYF.

As for this clone: Read coverage stops 3 residues before the CDR3 terminus; the germline J gene supplies the remainder. The J gene is TRBJ1-2, the V gene TRBV3-1 (or the pseudogene TRBV3-2), with D tentatively TRBD1 (6 bases). The germline gives CDR1 LGHDT, CDR2 YNNKEL (reference sequence). This CDR3 spans 12 amino acids. The CDR3 protein is CASSRGTFTYTF. CDR3 DNA, as far as it was read: TGTGCCAGCAGCCGAGGGACATTCACC.

Regarding this clone: The read ends 3 residues early relative to the CDR3; the germline J gene fills the gap. The rearrangement links TRBV10-3 to TRBJ2-2; 8 nucleotides align to TRBD2. The CDR3 covers 14 residues. Germline CDR1 ENHRY, CDR2 SYGVKD. The junction had 2 bases not matched to a gene; V was cut back by 2 bases and J by 6 bases. Here the CDR3 reads CAISERGGAGELFF. Partial CDR3 DNA: TGTGCCATCAGTGAGCGGGGGGGAGCCGGGGAG.

In the case of this clone: The read stops 3 residues short of the end of the CDR3; the missing end is completed from the germline J gene. V gene TRBV5-1 combines with J gene TRBJ1-6; 9 bases line up with TRBD1. With 4 bases clipped from V and 9 bases from J, the junction kept 5 bases outside the gene matches. The germline gives CDR1 SGHRS, CDR2 YFSETQ. This CDR3 region has 14 residues. The CDR3 sequence is CASSPGQGTSPLHF. The sequenced part of the CDR3 DNA is TGCGCCAGCAGCCCGGGACAGGGTACTTCACCC.

As concerns this clone: The read falls 3 residues short of the CDR3 end, and the missing part is taken from the germline J gene. This chain connects TRBV6-1 to TRBJ2-3; 9 positions agree with TRBD1. V trimming: 2 bases; J trimming: 3 bases; junction bases outside the gene matches: 6. The CDR3 totals 16 residues. Germline values: CDR1 MNHNS, CDR2 SASEGT. CDR3 in amino acids: CASSEWGQGGTDTQYF. The CDR3 DNA, read in part, is TGTGCCAGCAGTGAATGGGGACAGGGAGGGACAGATACG.

As regards this clone: The read finishes 3 residues shy of the CDR3 end, and the germline J gene is used to complete it. The rearrangement uses TRBV5-5 and TRBJ2-3; 9 bases map to TRBD1. The CDR3 is 14 residues long. Germline CDR1 is SGHKS and CDR2 is YYEKEE (reference sequence). The part of the CDR3 DNA that was read is TGTGCCAGCAGCCTACAGGGGGCGGGTCAGCCG. It translates to CASSLQGAGQP. The whole CDR3 protein reads CASSLQGAGQPQYF.

As regards this clone: The CDR3 extends 3 residues past the end of the read, so its final part is completed from the germline J gene. This sequence joins TRBV7-6 and TRBJ1-1; 7 nucleotides align to TRBD1. CDR1 SGHVS and CDR2 FNYEAQ come from the germline V gene. This CDR3 spans 15 amino acids. With V trimmed by 0 bases and J by 4 bases, 5 bases remained unmatched. The CDR3 DNA, read in part, is TGTGCCAGCAGCTTAGCCGCAGGGGGGACCACTGAA. Translating gives CASSLAAGGTTE. In full, the CDR3 is CASSLAAGGTTEAFF.

On this clone: The read gets to within 3 residues of the CDR3 end, and the germline J gene fills in the rest. This chain links TRBV19 with TRBJ1-2; weak D call: TRBD1 (6 bases). The CDR3 runs to 15 residues. CDR1 and CDR2 from the germline V gene are LNHDA and SQIVND (reference sequence). The covered CDR3 bases are TGTGCCAGTAGTATAGGTGGCGGGGGGCCAAATGAC. Protein sequence: CASSIGGGGPND. The CDR3 as a whole reads CASSIGGGGPNDYTF. Full variable domain (outside the CDR3, taken from reference TRBV19 and TRBJ1-2): DGGITQSPKYLFRKEGQNVTLSCEQNLNHDAMYWYRQDPGQGLRLIYYSQIVNDFQKGDIAEGYSVSREKKESFPLTVTSAQKNPTAFYLCASSIGGGGPNDYTFGSGTRLTVV.

On this clone: Compared with germline, one end of the junction differs, possibly owing to a read error. Partial CDR3 DNA: TGCGCCAGCAGCCAAGAGATTAGCGGGGGGGTTACG. It yields the protein CASSQEISGGVT. The full-length CDR3 reads as CASSQEISGGVTQYF. This rearrangement joins TRBV4-2 to TRBJ2-3; 11 bases fit TRBD2. The read terminates 3 residues before the CDR3 end, so the remaining end is supplied by the germline J gene. Germline assignment: CDR1 LGHNA and CDR2 YNFKEQ. The CDR3 has 15 amino acids.

Of note for this clone: The read finishes 3 residues shy of the CDR3 end, and the germline J gene is used to complete it. The chain combines TRBV20-1 with TRBJ2-2; TRBD2 agrees at 11 bases. The germline V gene has CDR1 DFQATT and CDR2 SNEGSKA (reference sequence). This CDR3 region has 17 residues. Losses at the gene ends were 3 bases for V and 4 bases for J; bases not matched to a gene: 10. The CDR3 region is CSARDYSGGAGTGELFF. The sequenced part of the CDR3 DNA is TGCAGTGCTAGGGATTATAGCGGGGGGGCAGGCACCGGGGAG.

With regard to this clone: The read finishes 3 residues shy of the CDR3 end, and the germline J gene is used to complete it. The chain links TRBV18 to TRBJ2-7; D uncertain. The germline V gene encodes CDR1 KGHSH and CDR2 LQKENI. The length of the CDR3 is 11 residues. The ends were cut back, 6 bases at V and 6 bases at J, with 9 bases in the middle. The sequenced part of the CDR3 DNA is TGTGCCAGCTCCGAGACGGGCGAG. This translates into CASSETGE. The whole CDR3 sequence reads CASSETGEQYF.

On this clone: The CDR3 extends 3 residues past the end of the read, so its final part is completed from the germline J gene. This sequence joins TRBV30 and TRBJ2-7; 10 positions agree with TRBD1. CDR1 is GTSNPN and CDR2 is SVGIG in the germline V gene (reference sequence). J gave up 2 bases and V 3 bases, and 10 bases lay outside the gene matches. There are 16 residues in the CDR3. The CDR3 DNA, read in part, is TGTGCCTGGAGCAATATCGACAGGGGGCTAGCCTACGAG. As protein: CAWSNIDRGLAYE. The whole CDR3 region reads CAWSNIDRGLAYEQYF.